The 23 T cell receptor beta chains below all came from one sample that was sequenced in a study of shared clonotypes between healthy human individuals. Clones were read by immunoSEQ multiplex PCR, and TCRdb kept only the in-frame ones, dropping some. The sample carries some 200,000 clones, 65% recorded once. Sequences were obtained from memory CD4+ T cells sorted from blood. Described subset: CD45RA-negative fraction. The receptor source for this set is a man aged 25 to 40 in good health.

The CDR3 DNA follows: TGTGCCAGCTCAGGGACGGGAGGTATATACGAGCAGTACTTC. Translating gives CASSGTGGIYEQYF. The chain recombines TRBV18 with TRBJ2-7; 7 bases are a match to TRBD2. J was trimmed by 4 bases and V by 5 bases; bases with no gene match: 8. CDR1 and CDR2 (germline): KGHSH, LQKENI. This CDR3 contains 14 residues.

In regard to this clone: Other DNA sequences within the sample encode an identical CDR3. This chain links TRBV7-2 with TRBJ2-7, with a possible D match to TRBD2 (5 bases). The CDR3 consists of 14 residues. Per the germline V gene, CDR1 is SGHTA and CDR2 is FQGNSA. Trimming removed 0 bases from V and 0 bases from J, with 6 bases in between. The CDR3 loop is CASSLAGSSYEQYF. The CDR3 DNA reads as TGTGCCAGCAGCTTAGCGGGGAGCTCCTACGAGCAGTACTTC.

The gene calls are TRBV14 and TRBJ1-4; D is undetermined. Trimming left V 0 bases short and J 9 bases short, with 20 bases between. The germline V gene has CDR1 SGHDN and CDR2 FVKESK. The CDR3 runs 17 residues. CDR3 DNA: TGTGCCAGCAGCCAAGATCGAGGCCGAACAATGAGCAAAAAACTGTTTTTT. Its translation is CASSQDRGRTMSKKLFF.

This clone was seen only once. The rearrangement joins TRBV5-1 to TRBJ2-7; TRBD1 or TRBD2 may be the D gene (5 bases each). V lost 4 bases, J lost 2 bases, and 13 bases lay in between. CDR1 SGHRS and CDR2 YFSETQ come from the germline V gene. The CDR3 contains 14 residues. As DNA, the CDR3 is TGCGCCAGCAGCCCACGGGACGGGGCCTACGAGCAGTACTTC. Its protein product is CASSPRDGAYEQYF. Looking up the rest from reference TRBV5-1 and TRBJ2-7 gives the full variable domain: KAGVTQTPRYLIKTRGQQVTLSCSPISGHRSVSWYQQTPGQGLQFLFEYFSETQRNKGNFPGRFSGRQFSNSRSEMNVSTLELGDSALYLCASSPRDGAYEQYFGPGTRLTVT.

This chain connects TRBV5-1 to TRBJ1-2, with TRBD1 as a possible D gene (5 bases). The CDR3 consists of 14 residues. Trimming cost V 4 bases and J 5 bases, with 15 bases left between them. CDR1 is SGHRS, CDR2 YFSETQ, per germline. The CDR3 region has the DNA TGCGCCAGCAGCGTGGTTGGGGCCGGTTATGGCTACACCTTC. Amino acid sequence: CASSVVGAGYGYTF.

In its sample, this clone was seen a few times. The chain employs TRBV18 and TRBJ2-2; no clear D. CDR1 KGHSH and CDR2 LQKENI come from the germline V gene. The CDR3 has 13 residues. V was clipped by 2 bases and J by 7 bases, with 8 bases between them. CDR3: CASSPDGIGELFF. DNA for the CDR3: TGTGCCAGCTCACCAGATGGGATCGGGGAGCTGTTTTTT. The full variable domain, rest sourced from reference TRBV18 and TRBJ2-2, is NAGVMQNPRHLVRRRGQEARLRCSPMKGHSHVYWYRQLPEEGLKFMVYLQKENIIDESGMPKERFSAEFPKEGPSILRIQQVVRGDSAAYFCASSPDGIGELFFGEGSRLTVL.

V and J are TRBV28 and TRBJ1-5; 7 bases agree with TRBD1. With 9 bases clipped from V and 0 bases from J, the junction kept 17 bases outside the gene matches. The CDR3 runs to 18 residues. Germline-derived CDR1 and CDR2 are MDHEN and SYDVKM. The CDR3 DNA reads TGTGCCAGTAATATCCTCCTGGACAGGAAAGATAGCAATCAGCCCCAGCATTTT. Residues: CASNILLDRKDSNQPQHF.

The rearrangement links TRBV5-1 to TRBJ2-7; D not resolved. CDR3 length: 17 amino acids. V lost 1 base and J lost 2, with 19 bases in between. In germline, CDR1 is SGHRS, CDR2 YFSETQ. The CDR3 sequence is CASSLWVGTDTAYEQYF. The CDR3 nucleotides read TGCGCCAGCAGCTTGTGGGTGGGCACAGACACCGCCTACGAGCAGTACTTC.

This rearrangement joins TRBV5-1 to TRBJ1-1, with D possibly being TRBD1 (6 bases). Germline CDR1 is SGHRS and CDR2 is YFSETQ. V shed 4 bases and J shed 6 bases, with 16 bases lying between them. The CDR3 has 14 residues. The CDR3 protein is CASSDYRERAEAFF. CDR3 bases: TGCGCCAGCAGCGATTACAGGGAAAGGGCTGAAGCTTTCTTT.

This clone was counted a few times. The chain carries TRBV19 and TRBJ1-2, with 11 bases that match TRBD1. The CDR3 is 12 residues long. Germline V gives CDR1 LNHDA, CDR2 SQIVND (reference sequence). After removal of 10 bases from V and 8 bases from J, the junction contained 6 bases not matched to a gene. CDR3 loop: CAISDRGQGYTF. CDR3 DNA: TGTGCCATCTCGGACAGGGGGCAAGGCTACACCTTC. Looking up the rest from reference TRBV19 and TRBJ1-2 gives the full variable domain: DGGITQSPKYLFRKEGQNVTLSCEQNLNHDAMYWYRQDPGQGLRLIYYSQIVNDFQKGDIAEGYSVSREKKESFPLTVTSAQKNPTAFYLCAISDRGQGYTFGSGTRLTVV.

The chain employs TRBV11-1 and TRBJ2-7; 10 nucleotides line up with TRBD2. The CDR3 extends over 15 amino acids. The ends lost 6 bases at V and 3 bases at J; junction bases unmatched: 8. Germline CDR1 reads SGHAT; CDR2 reads FQDESV (reference sequence). The CDR3 spells CASSLTSGFRYEQYF. The CDR3 nucleotides are TGTGCCAGCAGTCTGACTAGCGGGTTTCGCTACGAGCAGTACTTC. Combining the CDR3 with reference TRBV11-1 and TRBJ2-7 gives the whole variable domain EAEVAQSPRYKITEKSQAVAFWCDPISGHATLYWYRQILGQGPELLVQFQDESVVDDSQLPKDRFSAERLKGVDSTLKIQPAELGDSAMYLCASSLTSGFRYEQYFGPGTRLTVT.

V usage is TRBV7-2 and J usage is TRBJ1-1; the match to TRBD1 covers 8 bases. Germline CDR1 SGHTA, CDR2 FQGNSA. CDR3 length equals 15 residues. V lost 2 bases to trimming and J lost 1 base; unmatched junction nucleotides: 3. In DNA form, the CDR3 reads TGTGCCAGCAGCTTAAGAGGGACAGGGAACACTGAAGCTTTCTTT. Its translation is CASSLRGTGNTEAFF.

V and J are TRBV6-5 and TRBJ2-3, with D possibly being TRBD2 (5 bases). V lost 7 bases, J lost 6 bases, and 14 bases lay in between. CDR3 length equals 13 residues. CDR1 and CDR2 (germline): MNHEY, SVGAGI. The CDR3 sequence is CASTSPGGDTQYF. The CDR3 coding sequence is TGTGCCAGCACCAGCCCCGGAGGCGATACGCAGTATTTT.

V and J are TRBV19 and TRBJ2-1; 15 bases are a match to TRBD2. This CDR3 contains 16 residues. Unmatched junction bases numbered 3, after V lost 5 bases and J lost 4 bases. The germline CDR1 and CDR2 sequences are LNHDA and SQIVND (reference sequence). The CDR3, as DNA: TGTGCCAGTAGTGCCGGGACTAGCGGGAGGTACAATGAGCAGTTCTTC. Protein: CASSAGTSGRYNEQFF.

The chain uses TRBV11-2 and TRBJ1-4; D remains ambiguous. Germline CDR1 is SGHAT and CDR2 is FQNNGV. The CDR3 length is 15 residues. V lost 5 bases, J lost 2 bases, and 12 bases lay in between. The CDR3: CASSPSGETNEKLFF. CDR3 nucleotides: TGTGCCAGCAGCCCTAGTGGGGAGACTAATGAAAAACTGTTTTTT.

In this sample, this clone turned up once. The rearrangement joins TRBV6-1 to TRBJ2-7; D could derive from TRBD1 or TRBD2 (5 bases each). V was cut by 6 bases and J by 7 bases, with 22 bases left in between. This CDR3 comprises 15 residues. Per germline, CDR1 MNHNS and CDR2 SASEGT. Here the CDR3 reads CASSPYRGDEGEQYF. In nucleotides, the CDR3 is TGTGCCAGCAGCCCCTATCGGGGAGACGAGGGGGAGCAGTACTTC.

V usage is TRBV4-3 and J usage is TRBJ2-1; TRBD2 matches at 10 bases. The CDR3 is 16 amino acids. The germline gives CDR1 LGHNA, CDR2 YSLEER. Trimming at V came to 0 bases and at J to 10 bases, leaving 9 bases not matched to a gene. In nucleotides, the CDR3 is TGCGCCAGCAGCCAAGAAGCAGCGGGAGGGCCAGGGGAGCAGTTCTTC. Its protein is CASSQEAAGGPGEQFF.

Only a few counts were recorded for this clone. J is TRBJ2-7 and V is TRBV5-1; unclear D gene. Looked up from germline, CDR1 is SGHRS and CDR2 is YFSETQ. V was cut by 3 bases and J by 0 bases, with 7 bases left in between. The CDR3 is made up of 13 amino acids. CDR3 protein: CASSSDGSYEQYF. Here the CDR3 DNA reads TGCGCCAGCAGCTCGGACGGCTCCTACGAGCAGTACTTC.

The V gene is TRBV10-2, the J gene TRBJ1-2; 9 nucleotides agree with TRBD1. Per the germline V gene, CDR1 is WSHSY and CDR2 is SAAADI. The CDR3 is made up of 13 amino acids. V trimming: 2 bases; J trimming: 5 bases; junction bases outside the gene matches: 0. The CDR3, as DNA: TGCGCCAGCAGTGAGGACAGGGGGTATGGCTACACCTTC. Translated: CASSEDRGYGYTF.

The chain uses TRBV20-1 and TRBJ2-7, with 9 bases that match TRBD1. This CDR3 comprises 11 residues. Trimming removed 7 bases from V and 4 bases from J; junction bases left unmatched: 2. CDR1 is DFQATT and CDR2 is SNEGSKA in the germline V gene (reference sequence). The CDR3, as DNA: TGCAGTGGACAGGGGGAATACGAGCAGTACTTC. This sequence encodes CSGQGEYEQYF.

The genes are TRBV5-4 and TRBJ2-7; 7 positions agree with TRBD2. The CDR3 length is 15 residues. The germline CDR1 and CDR2 sequences are SGHNT and YYREEE (reference sequence). V lost 1 base, J lost 6 bases, and 10 bases stayed unmatched. The CDR3 sequence: CASSLRLAETREQYF. CDR3 in DNA: TGTGCCAGCAGCTTGCGGCTAGCGGAGACCCGCGAGCAGTACTTC.

The V gene is TRBV28, the J gene TRBJ2-6; TRBD1 matches 7 bases. Per germline, CDR1 MDHEN and CDR2 SYDVKM. The length of the CDR3 is 17 residues. V was pared by 9 bases and J by 4 bases, with 15 bases of the junction left unmatched. The CDR3 reads CASHPTGKGPGANVLTF. CDR3 in DNA: TGTGCCAGTCACCCGACAGGGAAGGGTCCGGGGGCCAACGTCCTGACTTTC.

V gene TRBV5-1 combines with J gene TRBJ2-3; 10 nucleotides align to TRBD2. This CDR3 region has 17 residues. V was pared by 0 bases and J by 0 bases, with 4 bases of the junction left unmatched. Germline V gene lookup returns CDR1 SGHRS and CDR2 YFSETQ. CDR3 nucleotides: TGCGCCAGCAGCTTGGGACTAGCGGGTGCTAGCACAGATACGCAGTATTTT. This encodes CASSLGLAGASTDTQYF.